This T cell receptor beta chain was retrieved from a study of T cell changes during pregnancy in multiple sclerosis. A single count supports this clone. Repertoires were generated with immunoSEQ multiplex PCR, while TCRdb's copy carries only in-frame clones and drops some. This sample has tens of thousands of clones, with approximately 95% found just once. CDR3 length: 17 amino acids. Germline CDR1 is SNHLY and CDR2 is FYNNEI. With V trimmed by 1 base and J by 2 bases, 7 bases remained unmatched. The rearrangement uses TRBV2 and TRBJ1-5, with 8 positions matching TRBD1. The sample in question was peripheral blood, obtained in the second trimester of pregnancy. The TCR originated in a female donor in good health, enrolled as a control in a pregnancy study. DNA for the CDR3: TGTGCCAGCAGTGAAGGGGACAGGCTCGGAGGCAATCAGCCCCAGCATTTT. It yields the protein CASSEGDRLGGNQPQHF.